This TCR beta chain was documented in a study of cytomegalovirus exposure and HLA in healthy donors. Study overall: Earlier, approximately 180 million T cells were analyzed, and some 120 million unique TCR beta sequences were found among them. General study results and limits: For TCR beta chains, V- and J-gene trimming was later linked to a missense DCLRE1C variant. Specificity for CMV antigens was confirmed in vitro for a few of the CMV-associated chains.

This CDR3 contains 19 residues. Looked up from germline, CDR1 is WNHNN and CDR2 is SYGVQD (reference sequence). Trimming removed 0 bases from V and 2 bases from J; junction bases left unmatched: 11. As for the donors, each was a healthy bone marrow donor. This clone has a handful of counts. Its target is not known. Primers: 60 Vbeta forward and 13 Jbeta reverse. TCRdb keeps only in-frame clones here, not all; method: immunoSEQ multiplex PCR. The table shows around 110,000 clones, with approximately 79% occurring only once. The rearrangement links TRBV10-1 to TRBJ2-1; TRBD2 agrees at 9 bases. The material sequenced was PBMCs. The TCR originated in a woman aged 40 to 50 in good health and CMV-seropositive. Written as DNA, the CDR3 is TGCGCCAGCAGTGAGTCTAGCGGGGGATCAGAGCGGGCCTACAATGAGCAGTTCTTC. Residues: CASSESSGGSERAYNEQFF.